This T cell receptor (beta chain) was observed in a study of CD8 T cells in ankylosing spondylitis. This CDR3 is built from 14 residues. V gave up 8 bases and J gave up 4 bases, with 16 bases separating them. This clonotype was counted ten times or more. Its target is unknown. Making use of molecular barcodes, quantitative 5'-RACE generated TCR beta libraries. TCRdb re-called the 5' RACE reads with MiXCR, one entry per CDR3 protein. This sample has approximately 100,000 distinct CDR3 sequences, with about 8.3% found just once. Study results and caveats: It appeared that ankylosing spondylitis blood was characterized by a TCR beta motif of several highly homologous variants. In ankylosing spondylitis patients, matched synovial fluid reportedly showed significant enrichment of disease-linked clones.

The receptor was derived from a male donor with ankylosing spondylitis or in good health (not recorded which). The genes are TRBV12-3 or TRBV12-4 and TRBJ2-3, with a possible D match to TRBD2 (5 bases). The specimen was blood, either unsorted or a sorted T cell fraction (not recorded which). The CDR3 is CASLNGNWPDTQYF. The CDR3, as DNA: TGTGCCAGCCTCAACGGGAACTGGCCAGATACGCAGTATTTT.